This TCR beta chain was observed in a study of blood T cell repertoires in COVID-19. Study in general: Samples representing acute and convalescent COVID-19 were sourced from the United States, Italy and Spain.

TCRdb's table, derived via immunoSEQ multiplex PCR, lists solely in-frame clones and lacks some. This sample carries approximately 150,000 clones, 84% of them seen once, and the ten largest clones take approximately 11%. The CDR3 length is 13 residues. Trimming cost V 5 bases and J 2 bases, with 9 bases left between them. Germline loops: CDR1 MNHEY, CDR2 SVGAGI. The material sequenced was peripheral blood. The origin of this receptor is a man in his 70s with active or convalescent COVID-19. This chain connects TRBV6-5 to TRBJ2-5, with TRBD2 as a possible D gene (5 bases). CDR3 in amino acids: CASSIRRQETQYF. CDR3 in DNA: TGTGCCAGCAGTATTAGGAGGCAAGAGACCCAGTACTTC.